This T cell receptor (beta chain) is from a study of cytomegalovirus exposure and HLA in healthy donors. About the research overall: An analysis done earlier identified more than 100 million unique TCR beta sequences from about 180 million T cells.

Study outcomes and limitations: Most CMV-associated TCR beta chains appeared HLA-restricted in a later analysis. Presence/absence results assume similar sequencing depth per donor, which may not hold.

With respect to this clone: Its target is unknown.

With 60 Vbeta and 13 Jbeta primers, the PCR was carried out. Assay: immunoSEQ multiplex PCR; the TCRdb copy retains only in-frame clones and omits some. This sample has some 120,000 clones, with over 65% found just once. Material: PBMCs. The receptor was derived from a man in his thirties or forties in good health and CMV-seronegative.

DNA of the CDR3: TGTGCCAGCCTCCCGGGACAGGGGTATGAAAAACTGTTTTTT. It is translated as CASLPGQGYEKLFF. The rearrangement links TRBV19 to TRBJ1-4, with TRBD1 matching over 10 bases. J was trimmed by 6 bases and V by 9 bases; bases with no gene match: 7. CDR1 and CDR2 (germline): LNHDA, SQIVND (reference sequence). CDR3 size: 14 residues.